One and the same sample provided the 11 T cell receptor beta chains below, sequenced in a study of CXCR3-negative and CXCR3-positive naive CD8 T cells. 5' RACE that incorporated UMI labels was used to prepare the TRB cDNA libraries. TCRdb reprocessed the 5' RACE reads; each CDR3 protein has one entry and no DNA is given. Here the sample table reports some 40,000 distinct CDR3 sequences. The sequenced sample was memory CD8+ T cells from blood. These receptor sequences come from a human donor in good health. Some clones in this sample may be carry-over from other donors' samples.

J is TRBJ1-2 and V is TRBV29-1; TCRdb's D call of TRBD1 is untestable without DNA. Per germline, CDR1 SQVTM and CDR2 ANQGSEA. This CDR3 spans 14 amino acids. The CDR3 sequence is CSVELMDSYYGYTF.

The J gene is TRBJ2-3, the V gene TRBV14; TCRdb reports TRBD2, a call that lacks DNA to check it against. CDR1 and CDR2 from the germline V gene are SGHDN and FVKESK. The CDR3 contains 16 residues. CDR3 loop: CASSQDHTGGIDTQYF.

The rearrangement links TRBV28 to TRBJ2-2. The CDR3 totals 13 residues. CDR1 is MDHEN and CDR2 is SYDVKM in the germline V gene. Here the CDR3 reads CASSFPKTGELFF.

The chain is built from TRBV28 and TRBJ2-2; there is no DNA to check the TCRdb D call of TRBD2. The CDR3 consists of 17 residues. The germline V gene has CDR1 MDHEN and CDR2 SYDVKM. The CDR3 here is CASSLAGLAANTGELFF. Full variable domain (rest looked up from reference TRBV28 and TRBJ2-2): DVKVTQSSRYLVKRTGEKVFLECVQDMDHENMFWYRQDPGLGLRLIYFSYDVKMKEKGDIPEGYSVSREKKERFSLILESASTNQTSMYLCASSLAGLAANTGELFFGEGSRLTVL.

The chain uses TRBV7-9 and TRBJ1-1; TCRdb proposes TRBD1, but this gene call is untestable without DNA. The CDR3 spans 14 residues. The germline CDR1 and CDR2 sequences are SEHNR and FQNEAQ (reference sequence). The CDR3 spells CASSLGGGITEAFF.

V gene TRBV19 combines with J gene TRBJ2-7; TCRdb's assignment of TRBD2 cannot be checked, as there is no DNA. CDR3 length: 18 amino acids. From germline, CDR1 is LNHDA and CDR2 SQIVND (reference sequence). CDR3 in amino acids: CASSIDGTTYPHSYEQYF.

The chain carries TRBV23-1 and TRBJ1-5; TCRdb's D call of TRBD1 is untestable without DNA. TRBV23-1 is assigned to the ORF class and has an uncertain function. CDR3 length: 17 amino acids. The CDR3 reads CASSPKTGATEGQPQHF.

The chain links TRBV14 to TRBJ2-1. Germline CDR1 reads SGHDN; CDR2 reads FVKESK. This CDR3 contains 18 residues. The CDR3 loop reads CASSQDLSGPSSYNEQFF.

The rearrangement joins TRBV4-1 to TRBJ2-1; TCRdb's D call, TRBD1, is unchecked because there is no DNA. Germline V gives CDR1 MGHRA, CDR2 YSYEKL. This CDR3 has 14 amino acids. The CDR3 spells CASSQEGGYNEQFF.

Frequency places this clonotype as large (0.1 to 1%). The chain carries TRBV6-4 and TRBJ2-2; with no DNA, the TCRdb D assignment of TRBD1 cannot be verified. The length of the CDR3 is 15 residues. CDR1 MRHNA and CDR2 SNTAGT come from the germline V gene. CDR3 protein: CASSAKGLDTGELFF.

The chain is built from TRBV12-2 and TRBJ1-5. TRBV12-2 counts as a pseudogene. The CDR3 has 15 amino acids. CDR3 region: CASRSPVGDNQPQHF.